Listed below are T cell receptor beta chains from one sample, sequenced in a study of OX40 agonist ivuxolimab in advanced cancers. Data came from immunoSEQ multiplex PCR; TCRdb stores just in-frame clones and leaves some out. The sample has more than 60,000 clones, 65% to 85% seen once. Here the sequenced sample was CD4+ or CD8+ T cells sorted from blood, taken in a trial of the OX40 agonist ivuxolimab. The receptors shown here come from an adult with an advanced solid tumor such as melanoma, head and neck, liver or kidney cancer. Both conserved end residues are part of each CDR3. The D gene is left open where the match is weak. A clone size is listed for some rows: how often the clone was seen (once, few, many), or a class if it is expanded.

TGTGCCAGTAGTATGGGACAGAGCTACAATGAGCAGTTCTTC	CASSMGQSYNEQFF	-	TRBD1	14	TRBV19	TRBJ2-1
TGTGCCAGCAGTTTATGGCAAACCGGGGAGCTGTTTTTT	CASSLWQTGELFF	-	-	13	TRBV27	TRBJ2-2
TGCGCCAGCGGAAGACAGGGTGAAGCTTTCTTT	CASGRQGEAFF	-	TRBD1	11	TRBV5-1	TRBJ1-1
TGTGCCAGCAGCCCCTTCCTCGGTACAGGGGGGCATGGCTACACCTTC	CASSPFLGTGGHGYTF	-	TRBD1	16	TRBV9	TRBJ1-2
TGTGCCAGCAGCTTAGACGGCAGCTCTGGAAACACCATATATTTT	CASSLDGSSGNTIYF	-	-	15	TRBV11-3	TRBJ1-3
TGCGCCAGCAGCCAAGATAGACTGGATGGCTACACCTTC	CASSQDRLDGYTF	-	-	13	TRBV4-3	TRBJ1-2
TGCGCCAGCAGCCATCCACGCGGGACAGTGTCCACCGGGGAGCTGTTTTTT	CASSHPRGTVSTGELFF	few	-	17	TRBV4-1	TRBJ2-2
TGTGCCAGTAGTATAGACCGACAGAACACTGAAGCTTTCTTT	CASSIDRQNTEAFF	-	-	14	TRBV19	TRBJ1-1
TGTGCCAGCAGCAACCGGGACAGGGGGAGGGATACGCAGTATTTT	CASSNRDRGRDTQYF	-	TRBD1	15	TRBV5-4	TRBJ2-3
TGTGCCAGTAGTATTAATTGGGGGAGCAATCAGCCCCAGCATTTT	CASSINWGSNQPQHF	once	-	15	TRBV19	TRBJ1-5
TGCGCCAGCAGCCAAGCAGGATTGCCAGAGACCCAGTACTTC	CASSQAGLPETQYF	few	-	14	TRBV4-1	TRBJ2-5
TGTGCCAGCAGCCCACAGATGAACACTGAAGCTTTCTTT	CASSPQMNTEAFF	-	-	13	TRBV7-3	TRBJ1-1
TGTGCCACAAAAAGTCGGGGGGGGCTAATTACTAGCACAGATACGCAGTATTTT	CATKSRGGLITSTDTQYF	-	TRBD2	18	TRBV19	TRBJ2-3
TGTGCCAGCAGCTTAGCGGCGACAGGGGGCGCGGGGACCCAGTACTTC	CASSLAATGGAGTQYF	-	TRBD1	16	TRBV11-2	TRBJ2-5
TGCAGCGCCGAGGGGGGCTACACTGAAGCTTTCTTT	CSAEGGYTEAFF	-	-	12	TRBV29-1	TRBJ1-1
TGTGCCAGCAGCCAAGATCTTCCACAGCTCTCTGGAAACACCATATATTTT	CASSQDLPQLSGNTIYF	-	-	17	TRBV14	TRBJ1-3
TGTGCCAGCAGCAAACTCAGGGGGGGACAGCAAGAGACCCAGTACTTC	CASSKLRGGQQETQYF	once	-	16	TRBV5-6	TRBJ2-5
TGTGCCAGCAGACCCACCAGCTATACGCAGTATTTT	CASRPTSYTQYF	-	-	12	TRBV2	TRBJ2-3
TGTGCCAGCCGCCCCGGATCAGGGGAGGCAGATACGCAGTATTTT	CASRPGSGEADTQYF	-	-	15	TRBV6-5	TRBJ2-3
TGTGCCAGCAGCATAGGGGGAAGCTATGGCTACACCTTC	CASSIGGSYGYTF	few	-	13	TRBV27	TRBJ1-2
TGTGCCAGCAGCCCCGAGGGTGCCCGGGCGGGATATTTT	CASSPEGARAGYF	-	-	13	TRBV7-2	TRBJ1-3
TGTGCCAGCAGCGCAAGGATATCCCTACACAATGAGCAGTTCTTC	CASSARISLHNEQFF	few	-	15	TRBV9	TRBJ2-1
TGTGCCAGCAGCTTCCCACTAGATACGCAGTATTTT	CASSFPLDTQYF	-	-	12	TRBV5-4	TRBJ2-3
TGTGCCAGCATGCGGGGGCTGGGCAATCAGCCCCAGCATTTT	CASMRGLGNQPQHF	-	-	14	TRBV6-1	TRBJ1-5
TGTGCCAGTAGTATAGATATGGGAACAGGGACACGGTTCTACGAGCAGTACTTC	CASSIDMGTGTRFYEQYF	-	-	18	TRBV19	TRBJ2-7
TGTGCCAGCAGCTTGAATAATGGGAGGGACGGCTACACCTTC	CASSLNNGRDGYTF	once	-	14	TRBV5-4	TRBJ1-2
TGTGCCAGCTCACCAGAAATCGGGGACAGGGTAATCAACGAGCAGTACTTC	CASSPEIGDRVINEQYF	-	TRBD1	17	TRBV18	TRBJ2-7
TGTGCCACCAAAAGGACGGCGAACACCGGGGAGCTGTTTTTT	CATKRTANTGELFF	-	-	14	TRBV27	TRBJ2-2
TGTGCCAGTAATCTGAAAGGGCTCGGTGGCTACACCTTC	CASNLKGLGGYTF	-	-	13	TRBV19	TRBJ1-2
TGCGCCAGCAGCTTGGGGGGACAGCTCTATCAGCCCCAGCATTTT	CASSLGGQLYQPQHF	-	TRBD1	15	TRBV5-1	TRBJ1-5
TGTGCCAGCAGTCGCAGGGGAGGGGGTGAGGGCTACACCTTC	CASSRRGGGEGYTF	-	-	14	TRBV21-1	TRBJ1-2
TGCAGCGTTTTTAGGGGAGAGACCCAGTACTTC	CSVFRGETQYF	once	-	11	TRBV29-1	TRBJ2-5
TGTGCCAGCAGCGTAGGGCCTAGCGGGGATACAGATACGCAGTATTTT	CASSVGPSGDTDTQYF	-	TRBD2	16	TRBV9	TRBJ2-3
TGTGCCAGCAGTTACCCTGTCGGGGCTGAAGCTTTCTTT	CASSYPVGAEAFF	-	-	13	TRBV6-6	TRBJ1-1
TGTGCCACCAGCAGAGATCAAACCGGGACAGGGGGCGTGGGCTACACCTTC	CATSRDQTGTGGVGYTF	-	TRBD1	17	TRBV15	TRBJ1-2
TGTGCCAGCAGTGAGGTGCCTAGCCCCCAAGAGACCCAGTACTTC	CASSEVPSPQETQYF	-	-	15	TRBV2	TRBJ2-5
TGTGCCAGCACTGACCAGCGGGGGGTGAAGGAGCAGTTCTTC	CASTDQRGVKEQFF	-	TRBD2	14	TRBV2	TRBJ2-1
TGTGCCAGTAGCGCCCAACTTACAGCTAACACTGAAGCTTTCTTT	CASSAQLTANTEAFF	-	-	15	TRBV19	TRBJ1-1
TGTGCCACTCGCCCCGGGGCGATTGATAGTGGCAATGAGCAGTTCTTC	CATRPGAIDSGNEQFF	-	-	16	TRBV9	TRBJ2-1
TGTGCCAGCAGTGAAGCCCTTCCGGCTAACTATGGCTACACCTTC	CASSEALPANYGYTF	-	-	15	TRBV6-1	TRBJ1-2
TGTGCCAGCAGCCCCCTTGCCTTAGCTGAAGCTTTCTTT	CASSPLALAEAFF	-	-	13	TRBV7-9	TRBJ1-1
TGTGCCAGCTCACCTGGCGGGAGAAACACCGGGGAGCTGTTTTTT	CASSPGGRNTGELFF	-	TRBD2	15	TRBV18	TRBJ2-2